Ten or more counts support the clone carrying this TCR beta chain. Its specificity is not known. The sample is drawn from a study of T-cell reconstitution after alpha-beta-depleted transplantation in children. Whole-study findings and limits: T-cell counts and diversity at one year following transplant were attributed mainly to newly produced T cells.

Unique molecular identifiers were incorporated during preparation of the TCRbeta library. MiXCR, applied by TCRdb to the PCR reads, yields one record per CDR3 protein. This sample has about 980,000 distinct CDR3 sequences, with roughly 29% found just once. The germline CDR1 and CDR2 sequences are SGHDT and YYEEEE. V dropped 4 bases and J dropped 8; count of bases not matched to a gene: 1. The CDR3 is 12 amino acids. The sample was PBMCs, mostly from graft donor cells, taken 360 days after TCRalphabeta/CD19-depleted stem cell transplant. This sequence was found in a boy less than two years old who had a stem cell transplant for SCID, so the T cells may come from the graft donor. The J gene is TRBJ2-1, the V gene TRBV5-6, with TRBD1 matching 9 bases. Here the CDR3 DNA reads TGTGCCAGCAGCAGGACAGGGGATGAGCAGTTCTTC. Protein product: CASSRTGDEQFF.